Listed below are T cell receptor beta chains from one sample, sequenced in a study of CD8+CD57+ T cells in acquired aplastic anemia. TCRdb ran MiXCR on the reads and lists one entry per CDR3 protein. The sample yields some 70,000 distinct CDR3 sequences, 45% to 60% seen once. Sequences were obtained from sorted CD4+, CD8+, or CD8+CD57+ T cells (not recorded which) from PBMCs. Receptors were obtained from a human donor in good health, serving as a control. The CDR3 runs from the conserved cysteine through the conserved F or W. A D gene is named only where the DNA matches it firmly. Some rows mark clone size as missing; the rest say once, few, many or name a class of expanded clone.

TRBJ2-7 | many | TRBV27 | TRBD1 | TGTGCCAGCAGTTTGAGACAGGGCGCCTACGAGCAGTACTTC | CASSLRQGAYEQYF
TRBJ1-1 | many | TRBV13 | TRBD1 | TGTGCCAGCAGCCCCGGGACAGGGGACGATACCGACGAAGCTTTCTTT | CASSPGTGDDTDEAFF
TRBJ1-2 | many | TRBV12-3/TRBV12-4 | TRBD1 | TGTGCCAGCAGGCCTTCCGACAGGGAAGGGTTTTTGGGTGGCTACACCTTC | CASRPSDREGFLGGYTF
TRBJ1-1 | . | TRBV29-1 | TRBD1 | TGCAGCGTTCGGACAGGGGCGTCGAACACTGAAGCTTTCTTT | CSVRTGASNTEAFF
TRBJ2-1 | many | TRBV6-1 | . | TGTGCCAGCAGTGGGGACTTCTCGAGGGGAAATGAGCAGTTCTTC | CASSGDFSRGNEQFF
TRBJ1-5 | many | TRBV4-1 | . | TGCGCCAGCAGCCAAGGCCGGGGCCAGCCCCAGCATTTT | CASSQGRGQPQHF
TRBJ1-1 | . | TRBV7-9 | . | TGTGCCAGCAGCCCCCGACGGACGAACACTGAAGCTTTCTTT | CASSPRRTNTEAFF
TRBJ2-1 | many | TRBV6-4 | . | TGTGCCAGCAGTGCGGACTCTAACAATGAGCAGTTCTTC | CASSADSNNEQFF
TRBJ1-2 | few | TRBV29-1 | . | TGCAGCGTTGACCCGGGGGCACTCAACCTGGCTAACTATGGCTACACCTTC | CSVDPGALNLANYGYTF
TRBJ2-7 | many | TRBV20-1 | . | TGCAGTGGTGAAGGTAGCGGAGGTTACGAGCAGTACTTC | CSGEGSGGYEQYF
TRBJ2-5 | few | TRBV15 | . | TGTGCCACCAGCAGAGACGAGACCCAGTACTTC | CATSRDETQYF
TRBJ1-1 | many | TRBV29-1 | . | TGCAGCGGCCTATCGGGGGGCACTGAAGCTTTCTTT | CSGLSGGTEAFF
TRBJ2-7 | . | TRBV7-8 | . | TGTGCCAGCAGCCTCGGCCTGGGAGGACTTTACGAGCAGTACTTC | CASSLGLGGLYEQYF
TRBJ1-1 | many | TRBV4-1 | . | TGCGCCAGCAGCCAAGGGCAGACCGAAGCTTTCTTT | CASSQGQTEAFF
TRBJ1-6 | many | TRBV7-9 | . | . | CASSFLWSRTHAYNSPLHF
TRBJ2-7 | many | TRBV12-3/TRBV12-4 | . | TGTGCCAGCAGGGAGGACTGGACCTACGAGCAGTACTTC | CASREDWTYEQYF
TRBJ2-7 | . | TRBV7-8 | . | TGTGCCAGCAGCTTAAGAGAGACCTACGAGCAGTACTTC | CASSLRETYEQYF
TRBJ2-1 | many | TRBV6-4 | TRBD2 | TGTGCCAGCAGTGATCTAGCGGGGGGTAACAATGAGCAGTTCTTC | CASSDLAGGNNEQFF
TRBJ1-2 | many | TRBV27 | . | TGTGCCAGCAGTGAACCCGGGACCGATGGCTACACCTTC | CASSEPGTDGYTF
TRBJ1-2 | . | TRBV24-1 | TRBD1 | TGTGCCACCAGTGACTGGGACAGCAACTATGGCTACACCTTC | CATSDWDSNYGYTF
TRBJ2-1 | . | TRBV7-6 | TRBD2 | TGTGCCAGCAGCTTCGTCGGAGCCCTTATTCTAGCGGTTTCCTACAATGAGCAGTTCTTC | CASSFVGALILAVSYNEQFF
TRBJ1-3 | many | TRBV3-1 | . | TGTGCCAGCAGCCAAGGCGCATTCGGGGCTGGAAACACCATATATTTT | CASSQGAFGAGNTIYF
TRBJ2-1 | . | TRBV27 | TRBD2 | TGTGCCAGCAGTTTGACTAGCGGGGACTACAATGAGCAGTTCTTC | CASSLTSGDYNEQFF
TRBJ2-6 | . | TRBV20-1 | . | TGCAGTGGAGAGGGTGGTGGGGCCAACGTCCTGACTTTC | CSGEGGGANVLTF
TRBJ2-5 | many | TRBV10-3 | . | TGTGCCATCAGCGGGACAAAAGAGACCCAGTACTTC | CAISGTKETQYF
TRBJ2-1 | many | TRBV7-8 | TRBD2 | TGTGCCAGCAGCCAGGCGGGAGGGTACAATGAGCAGTTCTTC | CASSQAGGYNEQFF